The 20 T cell receptor beta chains presented below share a single source sample, sequenced in a study of identical twins. In TCRdb, the 5' RACE reads were re-called with MiXCR into one record per CDR3 protein. This table holds over 600,000 distinct CDR3 sequences, about 20% found once. The same sample was also studied in work on T cells expressing NK-cell markers.

Sequencing was done on a sample of PBMCs. The receptors shown here come from a woman under 30 in good health.

V is TRBV20-1 and J is TRBJ2-1; possibly TRBD2 for D (6 bases). The CDR3 covers 13 residues. Germline CDR1 is DFQATT and CDR2 is SNEGSKA (reference sequence). V shed 6 bases and J shed 8 bases, with 17 bases lying between them. The CDR3 DNA reads TGCAGTGCAAGATACGCCTGGGAGGATGAGCAGTTCTTC. Residues: CSARYAWEDEQFF.

This clonotype came up many times. CDR3 residues: CASSPPEETQYF. DNA of the CDR3: TGTGCCAGCTCACCACCGGAAGAGACCCAGTACTTC. The chain carries TRBV18 and TRBJ2-5; no reliable D call. Trimming took 0 bases from V and 3 from J, leaving 2 bases between them. This CDR3 has 12 amino acids. Germline V gene lookup returns CDR1 KGHSH and CDR2 LQKENI.

Ten or more counts support this clonotype. This chain uses TRBV7-8 with TRBJ2-3; 8 nucleotides line up with TRBD2. The CDR3 spans 16 residues. Germline V CDR1 and CDR2: SGHVS, FQNEAQ. With V trimmed by 1 base and J by 2 bases, 5 bases remained unmatched. The CDR3 loop is CASSLDQRGPTDTQYF. DNA of the CDR3: TGTGCCAGCAGCTTAGATCAGCGGGGGCCCACAGATACGCAGTATTTT.

This clonotype turned up a few times. The chain couples TRBV7-8 to TRBJ2-1; no clear D gene. The ends were cut back, 2 bases at V and 4 bases at J, with 9 bases in the middle. In germline, CDR1 is SGHVS, CDR2 FQNEAQ. The CDR3 consists of 14 residues. The CDR3 DNA follows: TGTGCCAGCAGCTTACAAGACGGGTACAATGAGCAGTTCTTC. It yields the protein CASSLQDGYNEQFF.

The V and J genes are TRBV14 and TRBJ2-1; TRBD2 is a possible D gene (6 bases). Trimming removed 4 bases at V and 5 bases at J, with 12 bases between. CDR3 length equals 14 residues. CDR1 and CDR2 from the germline V gene are SGHDN and FVKESK. CDR3 in amino acids: CASSRRDWDNEQFF. The CDR3 DNA reads as TGTGCCAGCAGCCGGAGGGACTGGGACAATGAGCAGTTCTTC.

The rearrangement uses TRBV9 and TRBJ2-7, with 9 bases lining up with TRBD1. The CDR3 has 14 residues. The V gene's germline CDR1 is SGDLS and CDR2 YYNGEE. Germline trimming cut 1 base from V and 7 bases from J; bases unmatched to any gene: 6. CDR3 DNA sequence: TGTGCCAGCAGCGTAATCGACAGGGGGTCGGAGCAGTACTTC. It encodes CASSVIDRGSEQYF. Full variable domain (remainder filled in from reference TRBV9 and TRBJ2-7): DSGVTQTPKHLITATGQRVTLRCSPRSGDLSVYWYQQSLDQGLQFLIQYYNGEERAKGNILERFSAQQFPDLHSELNLSSLELGDSALYFCASSVIDRGSEQYFGPGTRLTVT.

The chain has TRBV5-1 and TRBJ2-3; 10 bases match TRBD2. Trimming took 4 bases from V and 3 from J; bases not matched to a gene: 11. Germline lookup yields CDR1 SGHRS and CDR2 YFSETQ. The CDR3 is 17 residues long. DNA of the CDR3: TGCGCCAGCAGCGACAGTTATCCAGCGGGAGGGACAGATACGCAGTATTTT. Its translation is CASSDSYPAGGTDTQYF.

The rearrangement joins TRBV11-3 to TRBJ2-3; D is possibly TRBD1 (6 bases). Germline CDR1 SGHNT, CDR2 YENEEA. This CDR3 has 15 residues. The ends were cut back, 1 base at V and 6 bases at J, with 14 bases in the middle. The CDR3 protein is CASSLGFGTPDTQYF. CDR3 sequence (DNA): TGTGCCAGCAGCTTAGGGTTCGGGACACCGGATACGCAGTATTTT.

This chain uses TRBV12-3 or TRBV12-4 with TRBJ2-3; D unclear. V was pared by 5 bases and J by 2 bases, with 11 bases between. This CDR3 spans 14 amino acids. The CDR3 bases are TGTGCCAGCAGTCCTCGGTGGAACACAGATACGCAGTATTTT. As protein: CASSPRWNTDTQYF.

The chain employs TRBV5-1 and TRBJ2-7; 8 bases fit TRBD1. Germline V gene lookup returns CDR1 SGHRS and CDR2 YFSETQ. The CDR3 sequence is 16 residues long. Trimming removed 4 bases from V and 0 bases from J; junction bases left unmatched: 9. The DNA for the CDR3 is TGCGCCAGCAGCGAAGTGCCCGGGACAGGCTCCTACGAGCAGTACTTC. Protein sequence: CASSEVPGTGSYEQYF.

V gene TRBV10-3 combines with J gene TRBJ2-7; D ambiguous. The CDR3 has 15 amino acids. V lost 0 bases and J 5 bases, leaving 14 bases between the germline ends. Germline V CDR1 and CDR2: ENHRY, SYGVKD. CDR3 DNA sequence: TGTGCCATCAGTGAGTCGAAGGGCAGGAGCCACGAGCAGTACTTC. Translated, it gives CAISESKGRSHEQYF.

This clonotype was seen many times. V is TRBV9 and J is TRBJ2-1; D might be TRBD2 (5 bases). The CDR3 runs 16 residues. The V end lost 0 bases, the J end lost 10 bases, and 20 bases lay between the germline ends. Germline assignment: CDR1 SGDLS and CDR2 YYNGEE. This chain's CDR3 is CASSVAGDSAGQEQFF. The CDR3 coding sequence is TGTGCCAGCAGCGTAGCTGGTGACTCCGCGGGCCAGGAGCAGTTCTTC.

This sequence joins TRBV6-1 and TRBJ2-3; 16 nucleotides match TRBD2. This CDR3 contains 15 residues. With V trimmed by 8 bases and J by 4 bases, 3 bases remained unmatched. The V gene's germline CDR1 is MNHNS and CDR2 SASEGT. The CDR3 here is CASGGLAGGPDTQYF. CDR3 bases: TGTGCCAGCGGGGGACTAGCGGGAGGGCCAGATACGCAGTATTTT.

This clonotype turned up a few times. This chain uses TRBV20-1 with TRBJ2-1, with a weak D call TRBD2 (5 bases). Trimming pared 1 base from V and 2 bases from J, leaving 9 bases between. CDR3 length equals 14 residues. Germline CDR1 is DFQATT and CDR2 is SNEGSKA (reference sequence). The CDR3 loop reads CSARGWEPYNEQFF. DNA for the CDR3: TGCAGTGCTAGAGGGTGGGAGCCCTACAATGAGCAGTTCTTC.

The sample holds many counts of this clonotype. V usage is TRBV11-3 and J usage is TRBJ1-4, with unresolved D. V was trimmed by 4 bases and J by 5 bases, leaving 5 bases between them. Germline CDR1 and CDR2: SGHNT and YENEEA. This CDR3 has 12 amino acids. The CDR3 loop is CASSSENEKLFF. As DNA, the CDR3 is TGTGCCAGCAGCTCGGAGAATGAAAAACTGTTTTTT.

The chain carries TRBV25-1 and TRBJ2-7; D call uncertain. The CDR3 spans 12 residues. V shed 4 bases and J shed 3 bases, with 7 bases lying between them. The germline CDR1 and CDR2 sequences are MGHDK and SYGVNS. CDR3 bases: TGTGCCAGCAGTGGTCCGGTCTACGAGCAGTACTTC. Translated: CASSGPVYEQYF.

This clonotype was observed a few times. The chain links TRBV3-1 to TRBJ2-1, with 7 bases lining up with TRBD2. The CDR3 spans 13 residues. Trimming at V came to 10 bases and at J to 7 bases, leaving 10 bases not matched to a gene. The germline gives CDR1 LGHDT, CDR2 YNNKEL (reference sequence). The CDR3 nucleotides are TGTGCCACCGGTGAGCGGGACCTTAATGAGCAGTTCTTC. Protein product: CATGERDLNEQFF.

V gene TRBV3-1 combines with J gene TRBJ2-3, with unresolved D. Germline V gene sequence: CDR1 LGHDT, CDR2 YNNKEL (reference sequence). The ends were cut back, 1 base at V and 4 bases at J, with 9 bases in the middle. The CDR3 is made up of 14 amino acids. In DNA form, the CDR3 reads TGTGCCAGCAGCCAAGTTCCCAGAGCAGATACGCAGTATTTT. Translation gives CASSQVPRADTQYF.

DNA for the CDR3: TGTGCCACCAGCAGAGAGGTCGGTCAGCCCCAGCATTTT. Its translation: CATSREVGQPQHF. This rearrangement joins TRBV15 to TRBJ1-5; D uncertain. V was trimmed by 0 bases and J by 6 bases, leaving 6 bases between them. The CDR3 runs to 13 residues. Looked up from germline, CDR1 is LNHNV and CDR2 is YYDKDF (reference sequence). The full variable domain, its missing parts supplied by reference TRBV15 and TRBJ1-5, is DAMVIQNPRYQVTQFGKPVTLSCSQTLNHNVMYWYQQKSSQAPKLLFHYYDKDFNNEADTPDNFQSRRPNTSFCFLDIRSPGLGDTAMYLCATSREVGQPQHFGDGTRLSIL.

This clonotype has just a few counts. The chain combines TRBV4-3 with TRBJ2-7; 7 nucleotides agree with TRBD2. V lost 4 bases to trimming and J lost 3 bases; unmatched junction nucleotides: 9. Germline-derived CDR1 and CDR2 are LGHNA and YSLEER. CDR3 length equals 15 residues. CDR3: CASSPGLGGNYEQYF. CDR3 bases: TGCGCCAGCAGCCCAGGTTTGGGGGGGAACTACGAGCAGTACTTC.